This T cell receptor beta chain emerged from a study of T cell repertoires in cytomegalovirus infection. Study background: Evidence of both CMV infection and a matching HLA type came from public TCR beta signatures.

Concerning this clonotype itself: Antigen: not known.

The CDR3 length is 16 residues. V was pared by 1 base and J by 2 bases, with 12 bases between. The germline V gene encodes CDR1 SGHAT and CDR2 FQNNGV. TCRdb re-analysed the reads in MiXCR, keeping a single row per CDR3 protein. In the table there are about a million distinct CDR3 sequences, about 33% of which are singletons. The receptor was isolated from a human donor in good health (CMV status not recorded). Some clones in this sample may be carry-over from other donors' samples. The source material was cultured CD8+ T cells from PBMCs, sampled from culture after CMV antigen stimulation. The chain joins TRBV11-2 to TRBJ2-1; tentative D call: TRBD2 (6 bases). The CDR3 protein is CASSLVWGETYNEQFF. The DNA for the CDR3 is TGTGCCAGCAGCTTAGTATGGGGGGAGACCTACAATGAGCAGTTCTTC.